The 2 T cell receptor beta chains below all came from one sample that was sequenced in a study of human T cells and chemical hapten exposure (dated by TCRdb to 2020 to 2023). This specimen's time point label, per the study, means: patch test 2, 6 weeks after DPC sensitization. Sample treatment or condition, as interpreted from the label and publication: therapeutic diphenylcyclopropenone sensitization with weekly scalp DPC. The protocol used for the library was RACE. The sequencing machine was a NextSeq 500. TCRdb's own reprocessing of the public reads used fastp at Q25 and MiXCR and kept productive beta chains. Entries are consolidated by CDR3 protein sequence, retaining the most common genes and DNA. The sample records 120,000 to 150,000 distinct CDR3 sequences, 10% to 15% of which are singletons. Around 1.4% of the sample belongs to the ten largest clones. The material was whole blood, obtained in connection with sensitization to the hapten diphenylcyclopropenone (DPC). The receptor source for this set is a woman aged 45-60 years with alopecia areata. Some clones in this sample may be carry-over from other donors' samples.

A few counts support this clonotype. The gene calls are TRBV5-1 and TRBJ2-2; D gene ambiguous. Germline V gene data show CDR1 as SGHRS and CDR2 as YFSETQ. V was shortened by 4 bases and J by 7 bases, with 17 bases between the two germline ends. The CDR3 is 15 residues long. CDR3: CASSPAGPSNGELFF. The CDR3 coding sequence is TGCGCCAGCAGCCCCGCTGGACCGAGTAACGGGGAGCTGTTTTTT.

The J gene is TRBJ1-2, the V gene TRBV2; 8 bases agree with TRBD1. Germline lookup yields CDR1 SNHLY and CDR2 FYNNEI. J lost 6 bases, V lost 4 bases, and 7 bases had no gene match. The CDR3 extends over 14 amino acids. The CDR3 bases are TGTGCCAGCAGTGCGTTTCAGGGGGCCGATGGCTACACCTTC. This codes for CASSAFQGADGYTF.